This paragraph reports one T cell receptor (beta chain). This entry belongs to a study of blood T cell repertoires in COVID-19. Study at large: T cells, B-cell-depleted T cells, or PBMCs supplied cDNA or gDNA.

Data came from immunoSEQ multiplex PCR; TCRdb stores just in-frame clones and leaves some out. Of some 100,000 clones in the sample, 88% are singletons; the top ten hold around 5.4%. Germline loops: CDR1 LGHDT, CDR2 YNNKEL (reference sequence). V lost 8 bases, J lost 3 bases, and 8 bases stayed unmatched. The CDR3 runs to 15 residues. Material: peripheral blood. The gene calls are TRBV3-1 (or the pseudogene TRBV3-2) and TRBJ1-3; TRBD1 agrees at 9 bases. This clonotype originated in a human donor in a cohort sampled during active COVID-19. This CDR3 reads CASGVQGADGNTIYF. CDR3 nucleotide sequence: TGTGCCAGCGGGGTACAGGGGGCAGATGGAAACACCATATATTTT.